What follows are 21 T cell receptor beta chains derived from one specimen sequenced in a study of tumor and adjacent non-tumor tissue in lung cancer. This sample's RNA came from whole unsorted tissue. The library came from three nested PCR rounds adapted from ARM-PCR protocols. MiXCR was run by TCRdb on the multiplex PCR reads, yielding one entry per CDR3 protein. The data contain approximately 86,000 distinct CDR3 sequences, just under 75% of them seen just once; the ten biggest clones take up 8.5% to 10%. Specimen: lung tumor tissue. The source is a middle-aged woman with non-small cell lung cancer.

This clonotype was counted only a few times. A read error is possible here, since a much larger clone lies one base away. This chain's CDR3 is CSVKSGSYRELFF. CDR3 coding DNA: TGCAGCGTCAAATCAGGGTCTTACAGGGAGCTGTTTTTT. The V gene is TRBV29-1, the J gene TRBJ2-2; weak D call: TRBD1 (5 bases). The V and J ends lost 6 bases and 9 bases respectively, with 17 bases between them. Germline lookup yields CDR1 SQVTM and CDR2 ANQGSEA. The CDR3 covers 13 residues.

This clonotype was detected only a few times. The chain combines TRBV6-2 or TRBV6-3 with TRBJ2-3; D may be TRBD2 (6 bases). With 9 bases removed from V and 0 bases from J, the gap between germline ends came to 16 bases. Germline CDR1 is MNHEY and CDR2 is SVGEGT. The CDR3 runs 15 residues. The CDR3 region is CARSPTSGSTDTQYF. The CDR3 bases are TGTGCCAGGAGCCCGACTAGTGGGAGCACAGATACGCAGTATTTT.

With regard to this clonotype: A junction end diverges from the germline sequence, so it may reflect a read error. This chain connects TRBV5-4 to TRBJ2-1, with 7 bases aligning to TRBD1. Germline CDR1 reads SGHNT; CDR2 reads YYREEE (reference sequence). The length of the CDR3 is 16 residues. Here the CDR3 reads CASSSGQELSYNEQFF. In DNA form, the CDR3 reads TGTGCTAGCAGCAGTGGACAGGAGCTCTCCTACAATGAGCAGTTCTTC.

In the case of this clonotype: An end of the junction does not agree with germline; a read error may underlie this. The chain has TRBV11-2 and TRBJ2-7, with no clear D. Germline V CDR1 and CDR2: SGHAT, FQNNGV. The CDR3 length is 13 residues. Here the CDR3 reads CASSFGPVKEQYF. The CDR3 DNA reads TGCGCCAGCAGCTTTGGTCCGGTGAAGGAGCAATACTTC.

About this clonotype itself: Compared with germline, one end of the junction differs, possibly owing to a read error. The rearrangement joins TRBV6-6 to TRBJ2-2; tentative D call: TRBD1 (6 bases). This CDR3 region has 13 residues. Germline V gene data show CDR1 as MNHNY and CDR2 as SVGAGI (reference sequence). CDR3 residues: CANSLQGIGELFF. The CDR3 coding sequence is TGTGCCAACAGTTTACAGGGAATCGGGGAACTGTTTTTT.

Worth noting for this clonotype: Sequence at one end of the junction differs from germline and may be a read error. The V gene is TRBV11-2, the J gene TRBJ2-3; possible D gene TRBD1, 5 bases. From germline, CDR1 is SGHAT and CDR2 FQNNGV. The CDR3 has 15 residues. The CDR3 DNA follows: TGTGCTAGCAGCTTAGAATGGTCAGGGCGGGATACGCAGTATTTT. Translated, it gives CASSLEWSGRDTQYF.

Points on this clonotype: A much larger clone differs from this one at a single base, so this may be a read error. This chain connects TRBV30 to TRBJ2-1; 8 bases line up with TRBD2. Trimming cost V 6 bases and J 9 bases; bases outside gene matches: 7. Germline V gene lookup returns CDR1 GTSNPN and CDR2 SVGIG (reference sequence). The CDR3 extends over 12 amino acids. CDR3 protein: CACTRGGSEQFF. In nucleotides, the CDR3 is TGTGCCTGCACACGGGGGGGCAGTGAGCAGTTCTTC.

This chain links TRBV7-9 with TRBJ1-4, with 7 positions matching TRBD1. CDR3 length: 15 residues. With 5 bases clipped from V and 5 bases from J, the junction kept 8 bases outside the gene matches. Germline CDR1 and CDR2: SEHNR and FQNEAQ (reference sequence). This CDR3 reads CASSLRQGMNEKLFF. In DNA, the CDR3 is TGTGCCAGCAGCCTCCGACAGGGAATGAATGAAAAACTGTTTTTT.

This clonotype was detected only once. One end of the junction is discordant with germline, which a read error may explain. CDR3 sequence reads: CAISYLGNTEALF. The CDR3 bases are TGTGCCATCAGTTACTTAGGTAACACTGAAGCTTTATTT. The chain combines TRBV6-5 with TRBJ1-1; D is ambiguous. Germline lookup yields CDR1 MNHEY and CDR2 SVGAGI. CDR3 length equals 13 residues.

The DNA for the CDR3 is TGTGCCAGCAGCGCCAAGGGGGCGAGCAATCAGCCCCAGCATTTT. This encodes CASSAKGASNQPQHF. J is TRBJ1-5 and V is TRBV9, with 7 positions matching TRBD1. Trimming took 3 bases from V and 1 from J; bases not matched to a gene: 4. Germline lookup yields CDR1 SGDLS and CDR2 YYNGEE. The CDR3 extends over 15 amino acids.

Details on this clonotype: Because the CDR3 is missing its conserved closing phenylalanine or tryptophan, this is likely a read error. The CDR3 DNA sequence: TGTGCCATCAGCTTAGAGTTGGCAGATAATTCACCCCTCCACATT. Protein: CAISLELADNSPLHI. V usage is TRBV11-2 and J usage is TRBJ1-6; D unresolved. The germline V gene has CDR1 SGHAT and CDR2 FQNNGV. The CDR3 totals 15 residues.

Concerning this clonotype itself: With a much larger clone just one base away, this may be a read error. V is TRBV6-5 and J is TRBJ1-2, with D hard to call. Germline V gene data show CDR1 as MNHEY and CDR2 as SVGAGI. This CDR3 is 13 amino acids long. Between the trimmed V and J ends, which lost 7 bases and 8 bases, there was a span of 17 bases. CDR3 amino acids: CASTRKALGGYTF. In nucleotides, the CDR3 is TGTGCCAGCACCAGAAAGGCTTTAGGCGGCTACACCTTC.

With regard to this clonotype: A read error may produce the germline difference seen at one junction end. The chain couples TRBV5-1 to TRBJ2-5; D call uncertain. The CDR3 contains 13 residues. CDR1 is SGHRS, CDR2 YFSETQ, per germline. CDR3 sequence: CASSVWAEETQYF. For the CDR3, the DNA is TGTGCCAGCAGCGTGTGGGCGGAAGAGACCCAGTACTTC.

A word on this clonotype: Given a much more abundant clone one base away, this may be a read error. The J gene is TRBJ2-1, the V gene TRBV11-1; D not certain. Germline lookup yields CDR1 SGHAT and CDR2 FQDESV (reference sequence). CDR3 length: 15 residues. The DNA for the CDR3 is TGTGCCAGCACCCCTAAGACCCGACTGAGCAATGAGCAGCTCTTC. Its translation: CASTPKTRLSNEQLF.

V and J are TRBV29-1 and TRBJ2-1; D may be TRBD2 (5 bases). CDR1 and CDR2 from the germline V gene are SQVTM and ANQGSEA. The CDR3 is made up of 11 amino acids. V dropped 5 bases and J dropped 14 bases, with 16 bases sitting between them. CDR3 region: CSVTAQWEKFF. Written as DNA, the CDR3 is TGCAGCGTTACCGCACAGTGGGAGAAGTTCTTC.

This chain joins TRBV20-1 and TRBJ2-2; D might be TRBD1 or TRBD2, each matching 5 bases. CDR1 is DFQATT, CDR2 SNEGSKA, per germline (reference sequence). V was shortened by 3 bases and J by 2 bases, with 13 bases between the two germline ends. The CDR3 sequence is 15 residues long. The CDR3 spells CSASGDLINTGELFF. The CDR3 DNA sequence: TGCAGTGCTAGTGGGGACCTTATTAACACCGGGGAGCTGTTTTTT.

The V gene is TRBV5-1, the J gene TRBJ1-4, with a tentative D call TRBD1 (6 bases). The germline V and J ends were trimmed by 6 bases and 4 bases, with 13 bases remaining between them. The CDR3 spans 14 residues. The V gene's germline CDR1 is SGHRS and CDR2 YFSETQ. CDR3 residues: CASKMDSGNEKLFF. The CDR3 DNA sequence: TGCGCCAGCAAAATGGACAGTGGTAATGAAAAACTGTTTTTT.

About this clonotype itself: The germline gene is not matched at one end of the junction; a read error may be the cause. This rearrangement joins TRBV20-1 to TRBJ2-3; 11 positions match TRBD2. Germline values: CDR1 DFQATT, CDR2 SNEGSKA (reference sequence). The length of the CDR3 is 15 residues. The CDR3 loop is CSAGTSGGRTDTEYF. CDR3 DNA sequence: TGCAGTGCTGGTACTAGCGGGGGCCGCACAGATACGGAGTATTTT.

At least ten counts were recorded for this clonotype. The chain is built from TRBV6-5 and TRBJ2-7; the match to TRBD1 covers 11 bases. V shed 4 bases, J shed 1 base, and the junction held 6 bases outside the gene matches. Germline loops: CDR1 MNHEY, CDR2 SVGAGI. CDR3 length: 16 amino acids. CDR3 sequence (DNA): TGTGCCAGCAGTTCCTATGGGACAGGGGGATCCTACGAGCAGTACTTC. Its protein product is CASSSYGTGGSYEQYF.

This clonotype was observed a few times. A much larger clone differs from this one at a single base, so this may be a read error. The chain combines TRBV10-1 with TRBJ2-2; D not certain. V lost 6 bases and J 5 bases, leaving 16 bases between the germline ends. Germline lookup yields CDR1 WNHNN and CDR2 SYGVQD (reference sequence). This CDR3 has 15 residues. DNA for the CDR3: TGCGCCAGCAGATCCAGTAGGAATGGAACCGGGGAGCTGTTTTTT. Its translation is CASRSSRNGTGELFF.

The V gene is TRBV6-5, the J gene TRBJ2-7, with unresolved D. Germline CDR1 reads MNHEY; CDR2 reads SVGAGI. V lost 3 bases and J 8 bases, leaving 17 bases between the germline ends. The CDR3 is 14 amino acids. The CDR3 nucleotides are TGTGCCAGCAGTTATGGTCGGAATACCTGCAAGCAGTACTTC. Translated, it gives CASSYGRNTCKQYF.